This T cell receptor beta chain was found in a study of blood T cell repertoires in COVID-19. The CDR3 contains 14 residues. J lost 2 bases, V lost 8 bases, and 8 bases had no gene match. CDR1 and CDR2 (germline): MNHEY, SVGAGI. Cohort 3 recovered donors had two negative PCRs, clearance, or symptom resolution. TCRdb's copy holds only in-frame clones and misses some; the assay was immunoSEQ multiplex PCR. The table has 140,000 or so clones, just under 85% seen once; the top ten hold 6.2%. This chain uses TRBV6-5 with TRBJ2-7; 8 bases agree with TRBD1. The sequence derives from a woman aged 40 to 55 who had recovered from COVID-19. The sample taken for sequencing was PBMCs or T cells enriched from blood (not recorded which). This chain's CDR3 is CASHRGALTYEQYF. DNA for the CDR3: TGTGCCAGCCACAGGGGGGCTCTAACCTACGAGCAGTACTTC.